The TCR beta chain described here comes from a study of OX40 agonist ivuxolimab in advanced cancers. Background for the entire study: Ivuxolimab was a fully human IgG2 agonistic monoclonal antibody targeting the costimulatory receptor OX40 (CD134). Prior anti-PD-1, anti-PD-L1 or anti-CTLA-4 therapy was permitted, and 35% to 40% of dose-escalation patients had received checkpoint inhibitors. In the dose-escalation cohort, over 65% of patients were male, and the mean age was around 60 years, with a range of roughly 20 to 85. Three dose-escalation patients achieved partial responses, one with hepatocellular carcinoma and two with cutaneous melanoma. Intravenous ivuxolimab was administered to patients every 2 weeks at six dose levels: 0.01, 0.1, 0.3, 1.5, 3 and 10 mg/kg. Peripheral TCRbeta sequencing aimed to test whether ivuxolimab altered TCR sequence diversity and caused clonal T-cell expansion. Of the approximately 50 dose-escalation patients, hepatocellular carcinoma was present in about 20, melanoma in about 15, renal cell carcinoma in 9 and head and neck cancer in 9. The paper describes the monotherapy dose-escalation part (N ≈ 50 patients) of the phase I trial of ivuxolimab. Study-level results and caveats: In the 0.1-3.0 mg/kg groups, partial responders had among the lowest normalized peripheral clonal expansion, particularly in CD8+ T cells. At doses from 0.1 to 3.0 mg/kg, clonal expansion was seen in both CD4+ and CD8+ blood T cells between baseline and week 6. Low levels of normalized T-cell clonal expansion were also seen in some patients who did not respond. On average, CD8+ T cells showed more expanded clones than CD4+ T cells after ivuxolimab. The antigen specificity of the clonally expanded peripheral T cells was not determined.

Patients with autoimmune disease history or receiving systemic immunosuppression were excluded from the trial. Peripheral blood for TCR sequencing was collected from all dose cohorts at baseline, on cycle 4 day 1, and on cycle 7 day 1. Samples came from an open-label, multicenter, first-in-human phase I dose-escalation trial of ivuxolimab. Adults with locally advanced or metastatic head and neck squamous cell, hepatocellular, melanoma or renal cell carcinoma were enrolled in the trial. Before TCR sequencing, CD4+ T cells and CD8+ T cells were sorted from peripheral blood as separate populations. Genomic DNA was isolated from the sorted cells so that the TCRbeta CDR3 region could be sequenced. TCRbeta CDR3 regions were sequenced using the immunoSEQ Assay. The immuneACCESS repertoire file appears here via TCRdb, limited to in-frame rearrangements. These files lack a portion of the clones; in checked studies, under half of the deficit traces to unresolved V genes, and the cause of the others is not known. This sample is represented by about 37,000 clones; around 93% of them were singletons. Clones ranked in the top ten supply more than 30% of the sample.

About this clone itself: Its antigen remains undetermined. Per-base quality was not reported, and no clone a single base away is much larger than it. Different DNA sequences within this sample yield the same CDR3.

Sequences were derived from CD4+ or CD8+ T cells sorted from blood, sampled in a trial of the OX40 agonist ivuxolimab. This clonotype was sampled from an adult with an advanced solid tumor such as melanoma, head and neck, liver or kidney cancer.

Here the CDR3 is given as CASSLDGLVTYGYTF. The DNA reads TGTGCCAGCAGCTTAGATGGACTAGTTACCTATGGCTACACCTTC. The chain joins TRBV7-9 to TRBJ1-2, with the D gene not confidently named. The germline ends are 13 bases apart after V is trimmed by 1 base and J by 4 bases. Including the terminal cysteine and phenylalanine, the CDR3 comprises 15 residues. Only the CDR3 region is kept as DNA, spanning 45 bases read in frame from base 1. The germline V gene (reference sequence) yields SEHNR for CDR1 and FQNEAQ for CDR2.